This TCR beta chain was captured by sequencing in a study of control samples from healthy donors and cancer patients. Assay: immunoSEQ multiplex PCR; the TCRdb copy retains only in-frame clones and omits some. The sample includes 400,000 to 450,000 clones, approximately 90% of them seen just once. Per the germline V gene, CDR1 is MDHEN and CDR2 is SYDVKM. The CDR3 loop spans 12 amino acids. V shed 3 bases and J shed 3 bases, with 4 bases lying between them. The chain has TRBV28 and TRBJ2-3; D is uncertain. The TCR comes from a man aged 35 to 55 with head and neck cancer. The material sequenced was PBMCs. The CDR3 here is CASSFQTDTQYF. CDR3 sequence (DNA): TGTGCCAGCAGTTTCCAGACAGATACGCAGTATTTT.